This is a list of T cell receptor beta chains from one sample in a study of blood T cells in healthy people across ages. TCRdb redid the calling of the 5' RACE reads with MiXCR, one entry per CDR3 protein. The sample contains almost 800,000 distinct CDR3 sequences, roughly 60% of which appear only once. Sequencing used blood. All receptors come from a man younger than 45 in good health. CDR3s include the opening cysteine and the closing phenylalanine or tryptophan. The D gene is left open where the match is weak. A clone size is listed for some rows: how often the clone was seen (once, few, many), or a class if it is expanded.

clone size: NA
D gene: NA
J gene: TRBJ2-5
V gene: TRBV20-1
CDR3 DNA: TGCAGTGCTAGAGTCGGGGGGCCGGGTGAGACCCAGTACTTC
CDR3 protein: CSARVGGPGETQYF

clone size: few
D gene: TRBD1
J gene: TRBJ2-7
V gene: TRBV6-4
CDR3 DNA: TGTGCCTTCCGGGACAGAATATACGAGCAGTACTTC
CDR3 protein: CAFRDRIYEQYF

clone size: few
D gene: NA
J gene: TRBJ2-1
V gene: TRBV20-1
CDR3 DNA: TGCAGTGCTAGCGGGGTCCGGGACAATGAGCAGTTCTTC
CDR3 protein: CSASGVRDNEQFF

clone size: many
D gene: NA
J gene: TRBJ2-5
V gene: TRBV7-2
CDR3 DNA: TGTGCCAGCAGCTTAGCGGGAGGCCGGGAGACCCAGTACTTC
CDR3 protein: CASSLAGGRETQYF

clone size: NA
D gene: NA
J gene: TRBJ1-6
V gene: TRBV11-2
CDR3 DNA: TGTGCCAGCAGCCGGACGGGTTCACCCCTCCACTTT
CDR3 protein: CASSRTGSPLHF

clone size: few
D gene: NA
J gene: TRBJ2-7
V gene: TRBV28
CDR3 DNA: TGTGCCAGCAATGGGGCCCCTTCCTACGAGCAGTACTTC
CDR3 protein: CASNGAPSYEQYF

clone size: NA
D gene: NA
J gene: TRBJ2-5
V gene: TRBV6-6
CDR3 DNA: TGTGTCAGCACAACCGGGGGGCGGGAAGAGACCCAGTACTTC
CDR3 protein: CVSTTGGREETQYF

clone size: NA
D gene: TRBD2
J gene: TRBJ2-5
V gene: TRBV10-3
CDR3 DNA: TGTGCCATCAGTGAGAATAGCGGGAGTGCCGAGACCCAGTACTTC
CDR3 protein: CAISENSGSAETQYF

clone size: NA
D gene: NA
J gene: TRBJ1-1
V gene: TRBV18
CDR3 DNA: TGTGCCAGCTCACCACCGCAGGGAGGAGGGAACACTGAAGCTTTCTTT
CDR3 protein: CASSPPQGGGNTEAFF

clone size: NA
D gene: NA
J gene: TRBJ2-7
V gene: TRBV5-1
CDR3 DNA: TGCGCCAGCAGCTACATCGGGACTGGACTTTACGAGCAGTACTTC
CDR3 protein: CASSYIGTGLYEQYF

clone size: NA
D gene: NA
J gene: TRBJ2-1
V gene: TRBV11-2
CDR3 DNA: TGTGCCAGCAGCTTAGCGGGAGCATTCCATGAGCAGTTCTTC
CDR3 protein: CASSLAGAFHEQFF

clone size: NA
D gene: NA
J gene: TRBJ2-7
V gene: TRBV7-2
CDR3 DNA: TGTGCCAGCAGCTTACAGGGGGTGGTAGTAGCGGGGAACTACGAGCAGTACTTC
CDR3 protein: CASSLQGVVVAGNYEQYF

clone size: NA
D gene: TRBD1
J gene: TRBJ2-1
V gene: TRBV7-9
CDR3 DNA: TGTGCCAGCAGCGCCCGGACAGGGTGGGGGAATGAGCAGTTCTTC
CDR3 protein: CASSARTGWGNEQFF

clone size: NA
D gene: TRBD1
J gene: TRBJ2-1
V gene: TRBV5-1
CDR3 DNA: TGCGCCAGCAGGACCCAGCCGGGACAGGGGATCAATGAGCAGTTCTTC
CDR3 protein: CASRTQPGQGINEQFF

clone size: NA
D gene: NA
J gene: TRBJ2-5
V gene: TRBV9
CDR3 DNA: TGTGCCAGCAGCGTAGACCCCAGGGTTTGGTCAGAGACCCAGTACTTC
CDR3 protein: CASSVDPRVWSETQYF

clone size: few
D gene: NA
J gene: TRBJ1-2
V gene: TRBV28
CDR3 DNA: TGTGCCAGCACGACAGGAAGCCTTGGTGGCTACACCTTC
CDR3 protein: CASTTGSLGGYTF

clone size: few
D gene: TRBD2
J gene: TRBJ2-1
V gene: TRBV5-1
CDR3 DNA: TGCGCCAGCAGCCTATCCATAGCGGGGGTGACGAATGAGCAGTTCTTC
CDR3 protein: CASSLSIAGVTNEQFF

clone size: NA
D gene: TRBD1
J gene: TRBJ1-1
V gene: TRBV13
CDR3 DNA: TGTGCCAGCAGCTTAGGGGTGACAGGGGTGACTGAAGCTTTCTTT
CDR3 protein: CASSLGVTGVTEAFF

clone size: NA
D gene: TRBD1
J gene: TRBJ1-2
V gene: TRBV20-1
CDR3 DNA: TGCAGTGCTAGGGACTTAACAGGGGTATATGGCTACACCTTC
CDR3 protein: CSARDLTGVYGYTF

clone size: NA
D gene: NA
J gene: TRBJ1-2
V gene: TRBV2
CDR3 DNA: TGTGCCAGCAGGGCGTCTGCCTTTCGGGTGGCGAACTATGGCTACACCTTC
CDR3 protein: CASRASAFRVANYGYTF

clone size: NA
D gene: NA
J gene: TRBJ2-4
V gene: TRBV6-1
CDR3 DNA: TGTGCCAGCAGGGCGACAGGAGAGCAGTACTTC
CDR3 protein: CASRATGEQYF

clone size: NA
D gene: TRBD2
J gene: TRBJ2-7
V gene: TRBV7-2
CDR3 DNA: TGTGCCAGCAGTGGTAGCGGGAAAAAAAACGAGCAGTACTTC
CDR3 protein: CASSGSGKKNEQYF

clone size: many
D gene: NA
J gene: TRBJ2-5
V gene: TRBV29-1
CDR3 DNA: TGCAGCGTTGCAACCTCGAGGGAGACCCAGTACTTC
CDR3 protein: CSVATSRETQYF

clone size: NA
D gene: NA
J gene: TRBJ2-3
V gene: TRBV21-1
CDR3 DNA: TGTGCCAGCTACCGTGGGAGGGGGCCCGTCACAGATACGCAGTATTTT
CDR3 protein: CASYRGRGPVTDTQYF

clone size: few
D gene: NA
J gene: TRBJ2-3
V gene: TRBV7-8
CDR3 DNA: TGTGCCAGCACCGGGGACCCCGTGGGAGATACGCAGTATTTT
CDR3 protein: CASTGDPVGDTQYF

clone size: few
D gene: TRBD1
J gene: TRBJ1-6
V gene: TRBV29-1
CDR3 DNA: TGCAGCTACCGGGACAGGGACAATTCACCCCTCCACTTT
CDR3 protein: CSYRDRDNSPLHF

clone size: NA
D gene: NA
J gene: TRBJ2-1
V gene: TRBV13
CDR3 DNA: TGTGCCAGCAGCTTACGGTTGGGGGGCAATGAGCAGTTCTTC
CDR3 protein: CASSLRLGGNEQFF

clone size: NA
D gene: NA
J gene: TRBJ2-1
V gene: TRBV7-3
CDR3 DNA: TGTGCCAGCAGCTTAAATCTAGGTTCCGAGCAGTTCTTC
CDR3 protein: CASSLNLGSEQFF

clone size: NA
D gene: NA
J gene: TRBJ1-6
V gene: TRBV7-2
CDR3 DNA: TGTGCCAGCAGCTTAGCGCTGGGCGGGTTGAATTCACCCCTCCACTTT
CDR3 protein: CASSLALGGLNSPLHF

clone size: NA
D gene: TRBD2
J gene: TRBJ2-3
V gene: TRBV19
CDR3 DNA: TGTGCCAGTAGTATTCCGGGACTAGGAATAGATACGCAGTATTTT
CDR3 protein: CASSIPGLGIDTQYF

clone size: NA
D gene: NA
J gene: TRBJ2-3
V gene: TRBV7-2
CDR3 DNA: TGTGCCAGCAGCTTAGGGGTCGGAGGCTACGGTACGCAGTATTTT
CDR3 protein: CASSLGVGGYGTQYF

clone size: once
D gene: NA
J gene: TRBJ1-1
V gene: TRBV12-3/TRBV12-4
CDR3 DNA: TGTGCCAGTACAACTGAGACTTCTGAAGCTTTCTTT
CDR3 protein: CASTTETSEAFF

clone size: NA
D gene: NA
J gene: TRBJ2-7
V gene: TRBV2
CDR3 DNA: TGTGCCAGCAGTGAGCAGGTAGCCTCCGATGAGCAGTACTTC
CDR3 protein: CASSEQVASDEQYF

clone size: NA
D gene: TRBD1
J gene: TRBJ2-5
V gene: TRBV27
CDR3 DNA: TGTGCCAGCAGTTTTGACAGGGACAAGACCCAGTACTTC
CDR3 protein: CASSFDRDKTQYF

clone size: NA
D gene: NA
J gene: TRBJ2-3
V gene: TRBV11-2
CDR3 DNA: TGTGCCAGCAGCTTTATGCACAGTTCAGATACGCAGTATTTT
CDR3 protein: CASSFMHSSDTQYF

clone size: NA
D gene: NA
J gene: TRBJ2-7
V gene: TRBV10-3
CDR3 DNA: TGTGCCATCTTTGAGGGGGGTAGGTCCTACGAGCAGTACTTC
CDR3 protein: CAIFEGGRSYEQYF

clone size: few
D gene: NA
J gene: TRBJ1-2
V gene: TRBV28
CDR3 DNA: TGTGCCAGCAGTTTATCCCGGAACTATGGCTACACCTTC
CDR3 protein: CASSLSRNYGYTF

clone size: NA
D gene: TRBD1
J gene: TRBJ1-2
V gene: TRBV29-1
CDR3 DNA: TGCAGCGTTGGGACAGGGATTAATCGGGGACTTGGCTACACCTTC
CDR3 protein: CSVGTGINRGLGYTF

clone size: NA
D gene: TRBD1
J gene: TRBJ2-1
V gene: TRBV10-3
CDR3 DNA: TGTGCCATCAGCGCGGGACAGGGAGTGGGCAATGAGCAGTTCTTC
CDR3 protein: CAISAGQGVGNEQFF

clone size: few
D gene: TRBD1
J gene: TRBJ1-2
V gene: TRBV7-9
CDR3 DNA: TGTGCCAGCCGACGACCAGGGGGAACTAACTATGGCTACACCTTC
CDR3 protein: CASRRPGGTNYGYTF

clone size: NA
D gene: NA
J gene: TRBJ2-6
V gene: TRBV9
CDR3 DNA: TGTGCCAGCAGCGGCTCGACAGAATCACGGTTCTCTGGGGCCAACGTCCTGACTTTC
CDR3 protein: CASSGSTESRFSGANVLTF

clone size: NA
D gene: TRBD2
J gene: TRBJ2-7
V gene: TRBV4-1
CDR3 DNA: TGCGCCAGCAGCCAAGTAGAAGCGGGAGGAGGCTCCTACGAGCAGTACTTC
CDR3 protein: CASSQVEAGGGSYEQYF

clone size: few
D gene: NA
J gene: TRBJ2-1
V gene: TRBV6-5
CDR3 DNA: TGTGCCAGCAGTTACTCAGGGGCGCACAATGAGCAGTTCTTC
CDR3 protein: CASSYSGAHNEQFF

clone size: NA
D gene: TRBD2
J gene: TRBJ2-7
V gene: TRBV10-3
CDR3 DNA: TGTGCCATCAGTGAGGGCCTAGCGGATGTGTACGAGCAGTACTTC
CDR3 protein: CAISEGLADVYEQYF

clone size: NA
D gene: NA
J gene: TRBJ2-1
V gene: TRBV15
CDR3 DNA: TGTGCCACCAAGGAGGGGAGGTTAGAGACCCAGTTCTTC
CDR3 protein: CATKEGRLETQFF

clone size: NA
D gene: NA
J gene: TRBJ2-1
V gene: TRBV20-1
CDR3 DNA: TGCAGTGCCCCTCACCCGACTGCGCAGTTCTTC
CDR3 protein: CSAPHPTAQFF

clone size: NA
D gene: TRBD1
J gene: TRBJ1-1
V gene: TRBV12-3/TRBV12-4
CDR3 DNA: TGTGCCAGCGACCCTCCGACAGGGAGGATTAACACTGAAGCTTTCTTT
CDR3 protein: CASDPPTGRINTEAFF

clone size: few
D gene: NA
J gene: TRBJ1-1
V gene: TRBV6-5
CDR3 DNA: TGTGCCAGCAGTTACACGTCTAACACTGAAGCTTTCTTT
CDR3 protein: CASSYTSNTEAFF

clone size: few
D gene: TRBD2
J gene: TRBJ2-7
V gene: TRBV20-1
CDR3 DNA: TGCAGTGCTACGGCTGGAGCGGGAGACGGGCAGTACTTC
CDR3 protein: CSATAGAGDGQYF

clone size: NA
D gene: NA
J gene: TRBJ2-3
V gene: TRBV6-2/TRBV6-3
CDR3 DNA: TGTGCCAGCAGTTACTACAGTATCACAGATACGCAGTATTTT
CDR3 protein: CASSYYSITDTQYF

clone size: NA
D gene: NA
J gene: TRBJ2-1
V gene: TRBV20-1
CDR3 DNA: TGCAGCGCCCGACATTGGCATATCGATGAGCAGTTCTTC
CDR3 protein: CSARHWHIDEQFF

clone size: NA
D gene: NA
J gene: TRBJ1-2
V gene: TRBV5-1
CDR3 DNA: TGCGCCAGCAGCTTATCTGAAGACGGGAATGGCTACACCTTC
CDR3 protein: CASSLSEDGNGYTF

clone size: NA
D gene: NA
J gene: TRBJ2-7
V gene: TRBV7-9
CDR3 DNA: TGTGCCAGCAGCTTAGGCTGGGGTATGGTATACGAGCAGTACTTC
CDR3 protein: CASSLGWGMVYEQYF